This paragraph covers one TCR beta chain sequence. Using a J-beta primer mix together with a sample-barcoded 5' primer, a second PCR was run for about 7 to 12 cycles. TCRdb reanalysed the 5' RACE reads using MiXCR and keeps one entry per CDR3 protein. The data show approximately 730,000 distinct CDR3 sequences, with less than 70% seen just once and about 42% held by the top ten. The CDR3 is made up of 15 amino acids. V was pared by 0 bases and J by 5 bases, with 13 bases between. This sample was included in a study of blood T cells in healthy people across ages. The TCR comes from an elderly man in good health. The V and J genes are TRBV12-3 or TRBV12-4 and TRBJ1-1, with a weak D call TRBD1 (5 bases). Input material: blood. This CDR3 reads CASSLAGTVGTEAFF. CDR3 nucleotide sequence: TGTGCCAGCAGTTTAGCCGGGACGGTAGGAACTGAAGCTTTCTTT.